These 6 T cell receptor beta chains originate from one sample sequenced in a study of blood T cell repertoires in COVID-19. Measured with immunoSEQ multiplex PCR; TCRdb has only the in-frame clones, and not every one. The sample contains around 470,000 clones, nearly 90% of which appear only once. What was sequenced was peripheral blood. These receptors all stem from a man between 18 and 29 years old with COVID-19, enrolled during active disease.

This chain connects TRBV4-1 to TRBJ2-2, with 7 positions matching TRBD1. This CDR3 contains 14 residues. From germline, CDR1 is MGHRA and CDR2 YSYEKL. The V gene end was trimmed by 4 bases and the J gene end by 5 bases; junction bases not matched to a gene: 4. For the CDR3, the DNA is TGCGCCAGCAGCCGAGACAGGGCGACCGGGGAGCTGTTTTTT. It encodes CASSRDRATGELFF.

The CDR3 region is CASSFGQGVNQPQHF. The CDR3 DNA reads TGTGCCAGCAGCTTCGGACAGGGGGTTAATCAGCCCCAGCATTTT. The chain recombines TRBV7-2 with TRBJ1-5, with 10 nucleotides matching TRBD1. Trimming removed 3 bases from V and 4 bases from J; junction bases left unmatched: 3. This CDR3 has 15 residues. Germline CDR1 is SGHTA and CDR2 is FQGNSA.

The chain uses TRBV19 and TRBJ1-2; weak D call: TRBD1 (5 bases). The CDR3 extends over 15 amino acids. Germline CDR1 LNHDA, CDR2 SQIVND (reference sequence). The ends were cut back, 3 bases at V and 0 bases at J, with 11 bases in the middle. CDR3 sequence: CASSIWGRANYGYTF. The DNA for the CDR3 is TGTGCCAGTAGTATTTGGGGCAGAGCTAACTATGGCTACACCTTC. Filled out from reference TRBV19 and TRBJ1-2, the complete variable domain reads DGGITQSPKYLFRKEGQNVTLSCEQNLNHDAMYWYRQDPGQGLRLIYYSQIVNDFQKGDIAEGYSVSREKKESFPLTVTSAQKNPTAFYLCASSIWGRANYGYTFGSGTRLTVV.

The chain employs TRBV6-6 and TRBJ2-5, with TRBD1 as a possible D gene (5 bases). This CDR3 has 13 residues. V was pared by 5 bases and J by 5 bases, with 12 bases between. CDR1 and CDR2 from the germline V gene are MNHNY and SVGAGI (reference sequence). The CDR3 DNA follows: TGTGCCAGCAGTCCGACAGTACGGGAGACCCAGTACTTC. This codes for CASSPTVRETQYF.

The chain recombines TRBV19 with TRBJ2-3, with 8 bases lining up with TRBD1. The V segment lost 7 bases and the J segment 0 bases; nucleotides outside the gene matches: 6. The CDR3 has 15 amino acids. CDR1 and CDR2 (germline): LNHDA, SQIVND (reference sequence). The CDR3 nucleotides read TGTGCCAGTACCGACAGGGGCCCTAGCACAGATACGCAGTATTTT. Translation gives CASTDRGPSTDTQYF.

The chain carries TRBV4-1 and TRBJ1-2; D gene ambiguous. The V gene's germline CDR1 is MGHRA and CDR2 YSYEKL. CDR3 length: 14 amino acids. V shed 0 bases and J shed 4 bases, with 9 bases lying between them. Here the CDR3 DNA reads TGCGCCAGCAGCCAAGATGTTCCAGGCTATGGCTACACCTTC. Amino acids: CASSQDVPGYGYTF.